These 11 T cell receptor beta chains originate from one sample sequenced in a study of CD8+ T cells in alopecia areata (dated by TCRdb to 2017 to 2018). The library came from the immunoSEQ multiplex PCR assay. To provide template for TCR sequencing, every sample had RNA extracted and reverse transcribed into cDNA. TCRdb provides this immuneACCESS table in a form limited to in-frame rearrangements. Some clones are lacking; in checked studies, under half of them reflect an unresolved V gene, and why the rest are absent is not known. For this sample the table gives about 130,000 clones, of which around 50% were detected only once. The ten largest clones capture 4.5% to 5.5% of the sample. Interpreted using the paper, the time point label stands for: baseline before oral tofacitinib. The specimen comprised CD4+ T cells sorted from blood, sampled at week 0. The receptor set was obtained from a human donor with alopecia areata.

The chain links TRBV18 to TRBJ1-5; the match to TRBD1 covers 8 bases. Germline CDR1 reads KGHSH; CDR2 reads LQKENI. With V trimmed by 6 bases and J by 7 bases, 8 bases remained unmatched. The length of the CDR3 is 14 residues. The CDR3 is CASSWTGRGQPQHF. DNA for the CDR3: TGTGCCAGCTCCTGGACAGGGCGGGGGCAGCCCCAGCATTTT.

CDR3 in DNA: TGTGCCAGCAGCTCCAGGGGGATACAAGAGACCCAGTACTTC. It specifies CASSSRGIQETQYF. The chain uses TRBV7-2 and TRBJ2-5, with 7 bases matching TRBD1. CDR1 SGHTA and CDR2 FQGNSA come from the germline V gene. The V gene end was trimmed by 4 bases and the J gene end by 2 bases; junction bases not matched to a gene: 4. The CDR3 is made up of 14 amino acids.

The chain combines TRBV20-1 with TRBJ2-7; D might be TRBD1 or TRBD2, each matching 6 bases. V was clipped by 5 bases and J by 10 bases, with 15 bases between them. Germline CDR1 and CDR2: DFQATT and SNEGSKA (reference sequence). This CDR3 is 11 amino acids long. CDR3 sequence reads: CSAPLRGAQYF. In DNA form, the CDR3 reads TGCAGTGCTCCCTTAAGGGGGGCCCAGTACTTC.

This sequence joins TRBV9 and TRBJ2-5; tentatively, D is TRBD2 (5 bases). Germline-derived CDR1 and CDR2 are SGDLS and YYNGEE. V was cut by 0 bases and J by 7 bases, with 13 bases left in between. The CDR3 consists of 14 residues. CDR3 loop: CASSVDGRVGTQYF. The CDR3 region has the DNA TGTGCCAGCAGCGTAGATGGGCGGGTCGGGACCCAGTACTTC.

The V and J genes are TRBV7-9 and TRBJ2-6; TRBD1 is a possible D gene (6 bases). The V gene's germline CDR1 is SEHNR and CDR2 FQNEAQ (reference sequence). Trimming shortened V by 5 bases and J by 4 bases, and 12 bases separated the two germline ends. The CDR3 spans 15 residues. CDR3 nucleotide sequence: TGTGCCAGCAGCCCCAGGGGACCCGGGGCCAACGTCCTGACTTTC. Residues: CASSPRGPGANVLTF.

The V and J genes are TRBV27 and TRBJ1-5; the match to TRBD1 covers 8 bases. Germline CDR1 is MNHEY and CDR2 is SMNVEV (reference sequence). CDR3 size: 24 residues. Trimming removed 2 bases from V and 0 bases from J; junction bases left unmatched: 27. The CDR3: CASSLPRAPRRRDRSLSSNQPQHF. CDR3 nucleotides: TGTGCCAGCAGTTTACCAAGGGCCCCCAGACGTCGGGACAGGTCCCTTAGTAGCAATCAGCCCCAGCATTTT.

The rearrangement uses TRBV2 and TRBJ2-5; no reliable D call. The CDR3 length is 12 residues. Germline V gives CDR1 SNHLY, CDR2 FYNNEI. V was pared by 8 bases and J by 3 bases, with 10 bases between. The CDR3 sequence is CASARLEETQYF. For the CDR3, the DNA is TGTGCCAGCGCTAGGTTGGAAGAGACCCAGTACTTC.

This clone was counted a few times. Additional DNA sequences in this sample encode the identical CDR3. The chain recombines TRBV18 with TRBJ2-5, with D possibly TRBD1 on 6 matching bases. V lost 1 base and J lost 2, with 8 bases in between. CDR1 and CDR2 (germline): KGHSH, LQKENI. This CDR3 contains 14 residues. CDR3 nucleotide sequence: TGTGCCAGCTCACCACGGCAGGGGCAAGAGACCCAGTACTTC. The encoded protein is CASSPRQGQETQYF.

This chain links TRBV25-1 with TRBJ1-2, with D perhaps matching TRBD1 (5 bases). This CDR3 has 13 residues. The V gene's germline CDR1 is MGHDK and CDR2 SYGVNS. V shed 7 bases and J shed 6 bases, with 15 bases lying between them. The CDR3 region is CASTLQGSDGYTF. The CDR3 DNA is TGTGCCAGCACCCTTCAGGGTTCGGATGGCTACACCTTC.

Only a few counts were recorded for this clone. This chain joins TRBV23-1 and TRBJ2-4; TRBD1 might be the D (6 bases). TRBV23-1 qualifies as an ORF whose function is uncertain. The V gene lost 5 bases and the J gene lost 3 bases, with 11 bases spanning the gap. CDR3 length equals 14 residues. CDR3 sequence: CASSEQGIKNIQYF. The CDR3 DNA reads TGCGCCAGCAGTGAGCAGGGGATCAAAAACATTCAGTACTTC.

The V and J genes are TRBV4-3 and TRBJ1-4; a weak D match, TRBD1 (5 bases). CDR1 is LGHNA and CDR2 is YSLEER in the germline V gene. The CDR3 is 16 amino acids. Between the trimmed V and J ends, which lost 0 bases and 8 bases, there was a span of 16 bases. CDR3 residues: CASSQEISGPEEKLFF. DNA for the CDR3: TGCGCCAGCAGCCAAGAGATCTCAGGGCCGGAAGAAAAACTGTTTTTT.